The rows below give T cell receptor beta chains drawn from one sample of a study of T cells expressing NK-cell markers. TCRdb reprocessed the 5' RACE reads and reports one entry per CDR3 protein, with no DNA. Seen in this sample are roughly 160,000 distinct CDR3 sequences; the ten most common clones hold 20%. Specimen: blood T cells: a sorted CD56 or NKG2C T cell subset, CD4+ or CD8+ T cells, or bulk PBMC T cells (not recorded which). These TCRs come from a man aged 18 to 70 in good health. Both conserved end residues are part of each CDR3.

TRBJ2-7 TRBV27 CASSFYGELTYEQYF
TRBJ2-3 TRBV13 CASSPGLAWVDTQYF
TRBJ2-1 TRBV3-1 CASSQDRDRNRQFF
TRBJ2-2 TRBV5-1 CASSWGNTGELFF
TRBJ2-2 TRBV20-1 CSARDHGAGGDTGELFF
TRBJ2-5 TRBV20-1 CSARDVEQGAVETQYF
TRBJ2-2 TRBV19 CASSIGDRSHTGELFF
TRBJ1-6 TRBV7-9 CASSSPGQGLNSPLHF
TRBJ2-2 TRBV20-1 CSAHLQGMDRSGELFF
TRBJ1-6 TRBV27 CASSLARSSYNSPLHF
TRBJ2-7 TRBV6-1 CASSALDRGYEQYF
TRBJ1-2 TRBV4-1 CASREDANYGYTF
TRBJ1-5 TRBV24-1 CATSDSSVKAIGNQPQHF
TRBJ2-7 TRBV6-2/TRBV6-3 CASRADIGREIAGTYEQYF
TRBJ2-3 TRBV6-5 CASSYSLSKGGQYF
TRBJ2-7 TRBV6-1 CASSASSGGSYEQYF
TRBJ2-3 TRBV27 CASSLDRTDTQYF
TRBJ2-1 TRBV19 CASSIGGPMYNEQFF
TRBJ2-3 TRBV5-6 CASSLTSGTQYF
TRBJ2-3 TRBV18 CASSPPRGGAKDTQYF
TRBJ2-2 TRBV29-1 CSVEVAGARQGELFF
TRBJ2-7 TRBV7-2 CASSFESGPTSYEQYF
TRBJ2-7 TRBV9 CASSKGQSTSYEQYF
TRBJ2-1 TRBV12-3/TRBV12-4 CAIVRGGVGAPRLFF
TRBJ2-4 TRBV21-1 CASSKGQGVWAKNIQYF
TRBJ2-2 TRBV2 CASSETGSGELFF
TRBJ2-5 TRBV3-1 CASSQPQRGGRQETQYF
TRBJ2-3 TRBV27 CASSSGLAGTTDTQYF
TRBJ1-1 TRBV11-2 CASSVQGTGEAFF
TRBJ2-2 TRBV9 CASSSGTGFGELFF
TRBJ2-1 TRBV12-3/TRBV12-4 CASSLEGQRFGNEQFF
TRBJ1-1 TRBV19 CASQDSALSIAEAFF